The rows below give T cell receptor beta chains drawn from one sample of a study of blood T cells in healthy people across ages. TCRdb itself ran the 5' RACE reads through MiXCR, one entry per CDR3 protein. This sample has approximately 900,000 distinct CDR3 sequences; roughly 29% occur once, and the top ten carry roughly 10%. This sample was shared with a second study, whose subject was T cells of mothers and their children.

Sequencing was carried out using blood. These receptors came from a woman aged 40-49 years in good health. Each CDR3 is given with its conserved first and last residue.

TRBV4-3	TRBJ2-5	CASSQDNLAGGYQETQYF
TRBV7-9	-	CACSVGQARETQYF
TRBV7-9	TRBJ2-7	CASSLGQGARIGEQYF
TRBV7-2	TRBJ1-6	CASSPEGIGNSPLHF
TRBV2	TRBJ1-6	CASTPSSQNSPLHF
TRBV3-1	TRBJ2-5	CASSLGGGIQETQYF
TRBV7-2	-	CASRSITWASGDLETQYF
TRBV20-1	TRBJ1-1	CSASRGSNTEAFF
TRBV5-1	TRBJ1-2	CASSARLGSYGYTF
TRBV5-4	TRBJ1-2	CASSFRQTPGDGYTF
TRBV20-1	TRBJ1-1	CSARDLHTEAFF
TRBV2	TRBJ1-1	CASSGTRTGRAEAFF
TRBV5-1	-	CASSFGGGQGRNEQYF
TRBV24-1	TRBJ1-2	CATSDGNYGYTF
TRBV29-1	TRBJ2-3	CSVADGTKLPPDTQYF
TRBV20-1	TRBJ2-3	CSARMSGSTDTQYF
TRBV11-1	TRBJ2-7	CASSSGPSSPYEQYF
TRBV20-1	TRBJ2-1	CSARSPGQGNYNEQFF
TRBV5-1	TRBJ2-3	CASSSGQGGDTQYF
TRBV4-3	TRBJ2-5	CTSSQAGTGGFQETQYF
TRBV7-2	TRBJ2-7	CASSLVTGTGGSEQYF
TRBV5-1	TRBJ2-5	CASARDRVLDQETQYF
TRBV6-2/TRBV6-3	TRBJ1-5	CASSPHSGQRDQPQHF
TRBV10-3	TRBJ1-5	CAISDGQISNQPQHF
TRBV9	TRBJ2-3	CASSVDGERTDTQYF
TRBV19	TRBJ1-2	CASTNDRNYGYTF
TRBV20-1	TRBJ2-5	CSAHPPHSRETQYF
TRBV11-3	TRBJ2-1	CASSLEGTGWNEQFF
TRBV7-9	TRBJ1-1	CASSSLGRGNTEAFF
TRBV15	TRBJ2-2	CATSRPGGRGGELFF
TRBV6-2/TRBV6-3	TRBJ1-1	CASRFGRGAFF
TRBV5-1	TRBJ1-2	CASSLRGQGASYGYTF
TRBV19	TRBJ2-3	CASSRVPDTQYF
TRBV29-1	TRBJ2-1	CSAGAPPAEQFF
TRBV5-4	TRBJ2-3	CASSPPTSGGAVTQYF